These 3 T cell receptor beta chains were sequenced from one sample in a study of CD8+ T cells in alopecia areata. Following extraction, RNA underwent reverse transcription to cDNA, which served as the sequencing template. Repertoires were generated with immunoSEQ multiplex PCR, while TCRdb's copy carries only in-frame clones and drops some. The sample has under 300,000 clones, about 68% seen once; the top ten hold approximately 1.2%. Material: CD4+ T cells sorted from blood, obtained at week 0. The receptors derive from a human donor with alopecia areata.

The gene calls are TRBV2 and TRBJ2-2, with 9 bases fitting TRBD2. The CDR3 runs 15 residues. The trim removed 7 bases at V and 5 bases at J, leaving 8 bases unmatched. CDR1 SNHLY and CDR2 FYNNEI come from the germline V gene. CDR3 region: CASNPSGGLTGELFF. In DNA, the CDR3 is TGTGCCAGCAACCCCAGCGGGGGGCTAACCGGGGAGCTGTTTTTT.

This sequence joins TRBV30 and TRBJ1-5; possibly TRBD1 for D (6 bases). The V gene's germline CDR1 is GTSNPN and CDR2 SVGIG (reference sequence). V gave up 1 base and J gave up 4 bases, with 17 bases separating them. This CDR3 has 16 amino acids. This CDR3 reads CAWSAHRVIGNQPQHF. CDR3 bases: TGTGCCTGGAGTGCCCACAGGGTGATCGGGAATCAGCCCCAGCATTTT.

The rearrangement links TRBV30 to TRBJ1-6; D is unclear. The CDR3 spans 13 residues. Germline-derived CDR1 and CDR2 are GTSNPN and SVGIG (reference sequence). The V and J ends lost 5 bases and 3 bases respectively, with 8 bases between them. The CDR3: CAWEQLYNSPLHF. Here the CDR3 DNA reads TGTGCCTGGGAACAACTCTATAATTCACCCCTCCACTTT.